This record concerns one TCR beta chain sequence. Antigen: not known. TCRdb's table, derived via immunoSEQ multiplex PCR, lists solely in-frame clones and lacks some. This sample has tens of thousands of clones, with just over 90% found just once. The data originate from a study of PD-1 blockade in classical Hodgkin lymphoma. Study in general: Intravenous nivolumab at 3 mg/kg was given to patients every 2 weeks. Study conclusions and caveats: Those starting nivolumab under 1 year post-ASCT were excluded. Reported baseline diversity: healthy donors highest, relapsed/refractory patients lowest. At C4D1, TCR diversity had climbed significantly for CD4+ cells, though not for CD8+ cells.

Germline V CDR1 and CDR2: MNHNY, SVGAGI (reference sequence). The ends were cut back, 3 bases at V and 2 bases at J, with 11 bases in the middle. This CDR3 region has 14 residues. Time point meaning: cycle 4 day 1 (C4D1), after 6 weeks of nivolumab. With no exception, relapse followed autologous stem cell transplantation in all patients, and brentuximab vedotin exposure varied. The sample here was peripheral blood mononuclear cells (PBMCs), taken before the fourth cycle of nivolumab. The receptor comes from a human donor with classical Hodgkin lymphoma. The chain uses TRBV6-6 and TRBJ2-7; D is perhaps TRBD2 (5 bases). The CDR3 DNA reads TGTGCCAGCAGTTATTTCGGGGTACCCTACGAGCAGTACTTC. Translating it yields CASSYFGVPYEQYF.